This is a list of T cell receptor beta chains from one sample in a study of long-term antiretroviral therapy in people with HIV. This table comes from immunoSEQ multiplex PCR, and its TCRdb copy is limited to in-frame clones, with some not included. The sample includes tens of thousands of clones, around 85% seen only once; the top ten take less than 9.5%. The starting material was unsorted PBMCs, obtained roughly 4.9 years after starting antiretroviral therapy. Receptors were obtained from a man aged 40-49 years with HIV. Each CDR3 is given with its conserved first and last residue. The D gene is left open where the match is weak. Size is omitted from some rows. Given values are once, few, many or a class for expanded clones.

j_call	v_call	clone_size	d_call	cdr3_nt	cdr3_aa
TRBJ2-7	TRBV2	NA	TRBD1	TGTGCCAGCAGCACACTTTTTTTGACAGGGCAAGAAGACGAGCAGTACTTC	CASSTLFLTGQEDEQYF
TRBJ2-5	TRBV11-3	once	NA	TGTGCCAGCAGCCGAGGCGGACAAGAGACCCAGTACTTC	CASSRGGQETQYF
TRBJ2-7	TRBV7-9	NA	TRBD2	TGTGCCAGCAGCTTCATGGCGGGAGGGAGCTCCTACGAGCAGTACTTC	CASSFMAGGSSYEQYF
TRBJ1-3	TRBV4-3	NA	NA	TGCGCCAGCAGCCTATCCAGGACCTCTGGAAACACCATATATTTT	CASSLSRTSGNTIYF
TRBJ1-2	TRBV19	few	NA	TGTGCCAGTAGTATTGGCCTAGAAGGCTACACCTTC	CASSIGLEGYTF
TRBJ2-2	TRBV5-4	NA	NA	TGTGCCAGCAGCTTGAGAACAGAACCCACCGGGGAGCTGTTTTTT	CASSLRTEPTGELFF
TRBJ2-5	TRBV6-5	NA	NA	TGTGCCAGCAGTTACCTTCCTGGGGGGCGAGAGACCCAGTACTTC	CASSYLPGGRETQYF
TRBJ2-1	TRBV5-1	NA	NA	TGCGCCAGCAGCGTCCAGGTTAACAATGAGCAGTTCTTC	CASSVQVNNEQFF
TRBJ1-2	TRBV6-6	NA	NA	TGTGCCAGCAGTTACCCCCTAGGGGGGATTGGCTACACCTTC	CASSYPLGGIGYTF
TRBJ2-1	TRBV5-1	NA	TRBD1	TGCGCCAGCAGCTTGGTACAGGGGAATGAGCAGTTCTTC	CASSLVQGNEQFF
TRBJ2-1	TRBV21-1	NA	NA	TGTGCCAGCAGCGTACGGACTGAGCAGTTCTTC	CASSVRTEQFF
TRBJ2-1	TRBV7-9	once	NA	TGTGCCAGCAGGTCGGGTGAGCATAGTGAGCAGTTCTTC	CASRSGEHSEQFF
TRBJ2-1	TRBV19	once	NA	TGTGCCAGTAGCACCGCGAGGGACTCGCCATACAATGAGCAGTTCTTC	CASSTARDSPYNEQFF
TRBJ1-5	TRBV4-3	NA	NA	TGCGCCACCTACTCAAAGGAGGGGTATAGCAATCAGCCCCAGCATTTT	CATYSKEGYSNQPQHF
TRBJ2-2	TRBV14	NA	NA	TGTGCCAGCACCAGGGGCCCCGGGGAGCTGTTTTTT	CASTRGPGELFF
TRBJ1-3	TRBV9	NA	NA	TGTGCCAGCAGCCCCCAGACCCTCAACACCATATATTTT	CASSPQTLNTIYF
TRBJ2-3	TRBV10-3	NA	NA	TGTGCCATCAGGGTACTTTTGACGTCCACAGATACGCAGTATTTT	CAIRVLLTSTDTQYF
TRBJ2-5	TRBV4-1	NA	TRBD2	TGCGCCAGCAGCCCCCGGACTAGCGGGGGGGCCTGGGAGACCCAGTACTTC	CASSPRTSGGAWETQYF
TRBJ2-3	TRBV5-1	NA	TRBD2	TGCGCCAGCATAGAACTAGCGGGAGCGGATACGCAGTATTTT	CASIELAGADTQYF
TRBJ2-7	TRBV7-2	NA	NA	TGTGCCAGCAGCTTAGGAGGACCCGGGCAGTACTTC	CASSLGGPGQYF
TRBJ2-7	TRBV6-1	NA	TRBD2	TGTGCCAGCAGTGCCCTAGCGGGGGGTTCCTACGAGCAGTACTTC	CASSALAGGSYEQYF
TRBJ1-4	TRBV18	NA	NA	TGTGCCAGCTCACTCCCTTCTGCAACTAATGAAAAACTGTTTTTT	CASSLPSATNEKLFF